These 8 T cell receptor beta chains came from one sample sequenced in a study of T cells in Graves' hyperthyroidism and ophthalmopathy. Amplified TCR beta CDR3 regions came from RNA transcripts. Researchers ran a first-round RT-PCR on the TCR CDR3 using the HTBI primer set. One entry per CDR3 protein, called by TCRdb with MiXCR from the multiplex PCR reads. The sample consists of a few hundred thousand distinct CDR3 sequences, approximately 23% of them appearing once. Sequenced input: blood. These receptor sequences come from a woman in her 70s with Graves' ophthalmopathy.

As for this clonotype: A much larger clone is a single base away; this may be a read error. The CDR3 nucleotides read TGTGCCAGCAGTTCTCCCCGCGGCAGGGGGGTAGCGGGAGGCCCTCTCGGGCAGCAGTTCTTC. Encoded protein: CASSSPRGRGVAGGPLGQQFF. The chain links TRBV28 to TRBJ2-1, with 10 bases identical to TRBD2. Trimming cost V 4 bases and J 11 bases; bases outside gene matches: 29. The CDR3 totals 21 residues. Germline CDR1 and CDR2: MDHEN and SYDVKM.

This clonotype was counted only a few times. V usage is TRBV20-1 and J usage is TRBJ2-2; no reliable D call. Germline lookup yields CDR1 DFQATT and CDR2 SNEGSKA (reference sequence). The CDR3 is 13 residues long. V was shortened by 5 bases and J by 3 bases, with 10 bases between the two germline ends. DNA for the CDR3: TGCAGTGCTTTAACTCTATACACCGGGGAGCTGTTTTTT. It translates to CSALTLYTGELFF.

This clonotype was observed a few times. This sequence joins TRBV27 and TRBJ2-7; TRBD2 matches at 10 bases. CDR3 length equals 15 residues. With V trimmed by 4 bases and J by 0 bases, 3 bases remained unmatched. Per germline, CDR1 MNHEY and CDR2 SMNVEV (reference sequence). The CDR3 loop reads CASSYGLAASYEQYF. CDR3 in DNA: TGTGCCAGCAGTTACGGACTAGCGGCCTCCTACGAGCAGTACTTC.

The chain joins TRBV27 to TRBJ2-7; the match to TRBD2 covers 10 bases. V lost 4 bases, J lost 4 bases, and 4 bases stayed unmatched. CDR3 length: 14 residues. Germline V gene lookup returns CDR1 MNHEY and CDR2 SMNVEV (reference sequence). The CDR3 protein is CASSWRTSGYEQYF. The CDR3 nucleotides read TGTGCCAGCAGTTGGCGGACTAGCGGATACGAGCAGTACTTC.

The DNA for the CDR3 is TGTGCCAGCAGCTTGTCGGCGGGCGGGTCCAGCTCCTACGAGCAGTACTTC. This codes for CASSLSAGGSSSYEQYF. The chain uses TRBV7-3 and TRBJ2-7, with D possibly TRBD2 on 5 matching bases. CDR3 length equals 17 residues. The ends were cut back, 3 bases at V and 0 bases at J, with 18 bases in the middle. CDR1 is SGHTA and CDR2 is FQGTGA in the germline V gene.

The chain recombines TRBV9 with TRBJ1-2, with D possibly matching TRBD1 (5 bases). The CDR3 has 15 residues. V lost 4 bases and J lost 8, with 21 bases in between. Germline lookup yields CDR1 SGDLS and CDR2 YYNGEE. The CDR3 DNA follows: TGTGCCAGCAGCCCCTCCCGCGGACGGGACGGCGGCTACACCTTC. This codes for CASSPSRGRDGGYTF.

This clonotype was seen ten or more times. This CDR3 is CASSSQTGTYEQYF. The CDR3 nucleotides are TGCGCCAGCAGCTCGCAGACAGGGACCTACGAGCAGTACTTC. This chain connects TRBV5-1 to TRBJ2-7; 7 bases are shared with TRBD1. The CDR3 totals 14 residues. CDR1 is SGHRS and CDR2 is YFSETQ in the germline V gene. V lost 3 bases to trimming and J lost 2 bases; unmatched junction nucleotides: 5. Supplemented by reference TRBV5-1 and TRBJ2-7, the full variable domain reads KAGVTQTPRYLIKTRGQQVTLSCSPISGHRSVSWYQQTPGQGLQFLFEYFSETQRNKGNFPGRFSGRQFSNSRSEMNVSTLELGDSALYLCASSSQTGTYEQYFGPGTRLTVT.

This clonotype was counted only a few times. The chain has TRBV28 and TRBJ1-4; no firm D call. The CDR3 has 13 amino acids. The germline CDR1 and CDR2 sequences are MDHEN and SYDVKM. V was cut by 7 bases and J by 5 bases, with 11 bases left in between. The CDR3 DNA is TGTGCCAGCACCCAGGTCCTAAATGAAAAACTGTTTTTT. This gives the protein CASTQVLNEKLFF.